This TCR beta chain was recorded in a study of blood T cell repertoires in COVID-19. Study as a whole: Samples taken during acute and convalescent COVID-19 were collected in the United States, Italy and Spain. T cells, B-cell-depleted T cells, or PBMCs provided the cDNA or gDNA that served as material.

Followed over time, Seattle patients had been enrolled while infection was active. In the study's own analysis: Estimation of nucleated cell counts was performed using reference gene primer amplification. The data were produced by immunoSEQ multiplex PCR, yet TCRdb's version contains in-frame clones alone and is incomplete. V, J and clone size reflect that table, while D and trimming were determined from the DNA. The profile shows 50,000 to 80,000 clones, 78% of them singletons. The material sequenced was peripheral blood. This sequence originates from a man between 60 and 70 years old with COVID-19, enrolled during active disease.

The CDR3 loop reads CATSTTSGRREDTQYF. Written as DNA, the CDR3 is TGTGCCACCAGTACCACTAGCGGGAGGAGGGAGGATACGCAGTATTTT. The chain links TRBV24-1 to TRBJ2-3, with TRBD2 matching 12 bases. Per the germline V gene, CDR1 is KGHDR and CDR2 is SFDVKD. The CDR3 has 16 amino acids. V shed 6 bases and J 6 bases; nucleotides not matched to a gene: 9.